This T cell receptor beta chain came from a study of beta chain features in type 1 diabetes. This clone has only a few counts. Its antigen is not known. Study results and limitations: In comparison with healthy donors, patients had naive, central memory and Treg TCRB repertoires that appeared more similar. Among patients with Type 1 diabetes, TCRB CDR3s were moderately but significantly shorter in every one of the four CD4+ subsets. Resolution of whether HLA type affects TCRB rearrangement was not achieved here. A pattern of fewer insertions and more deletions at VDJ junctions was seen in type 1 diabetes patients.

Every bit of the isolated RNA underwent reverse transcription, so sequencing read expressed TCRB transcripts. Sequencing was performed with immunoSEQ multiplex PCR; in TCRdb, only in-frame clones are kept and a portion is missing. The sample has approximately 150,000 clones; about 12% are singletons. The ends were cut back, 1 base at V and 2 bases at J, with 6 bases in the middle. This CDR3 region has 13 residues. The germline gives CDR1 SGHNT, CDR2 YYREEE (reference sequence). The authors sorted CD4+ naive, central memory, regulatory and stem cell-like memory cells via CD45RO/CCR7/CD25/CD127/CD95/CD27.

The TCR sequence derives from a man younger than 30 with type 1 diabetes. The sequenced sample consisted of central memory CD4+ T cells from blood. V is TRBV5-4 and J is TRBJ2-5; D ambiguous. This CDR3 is CASSLTEQETQYF. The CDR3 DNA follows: TGTGCCAGCAGCTTGACTGAACAAGAGACCCAGTACTTC.